A single sample is the source of the 30 T cell receptor beta chains below, sequenced in a study of shared clonotypes between healthy human individuals. Generated by immunoSEQ multiplex PCR, the TCRdb table keeps only in-frame clones and is missing some. In the table there are fewer than 650,000 clones, about 82% of which are singletons. The sequenced sample consisted of PBMCs. Receptors originate from a woman aged 40 to 50 in good health. Some clones in this sample may be carry-over from other donors' samples.

Of note for this clone: This specimen includes other DNA sequences encoding the same CDR3. The rearrangement joins TRBV5-1 to TRBJ2-2; D is perhaps TRBD1 (6 bases). The CDR3 covers 15 residues. Germline CDR1 SGHRS, CDR2 YFSETQ. V was cut by 0 bases and J by 3 bases, with 9 bases left in between. The CDR3 DNA is TGCGCCAGCAGCTTGGACAGGGTTGACACCGGGGAGCTGTTTTTT. Its protein is CASSLDRVDTGELFF.

The genes are TRBV10-3 and TRBJ2-3; the D is unclear. Germline V CDR1 and CDR2: ENHRY, SYGVKD. Trimming left V 11 bases short and J 4 bases short, with 10 bases between. This CDR3 contains 11 residues. CDR3 residues: CASGDPDTQYF. CDR3 DNA: TGTGCCTCGGGTGATCCAGATACGCAGTATTTT.

Written as DNA, the CDR3 is TGTGCCAGCAGCATTACAACTACCCTCTCCTACAATGAGCAGTTCTTC. Translated, it gives CASSITTTLSYNEQFF. The chain employs TRBV9 and TRBJ2-1; D ambiguous. The V gene's germline CDR1 is SGDLS and CDR2 YYNGEE. The CDR3 is 16 amino acids. V was trimmed by 4 bases and J by 0 bases, leaving 14 bases between them.

This clone appeared a few times. The chain joins TRBV29-1 to TRBJ2-1, with no clear D. The germline V gene has CDR1 SQVTM and CDR2 ANQGSEA. The V end lost 7 bases, the J end lost 7 bases, and 20 bases lay between the germline ends. The CDR3 totals 14 residues. CDR3 in DNA: TGCAGCGCTGCGTCCCCCCCGAATAAAAATGAGCAGTTCTTC. Amino acids: CSAASPPNKNEQFF.

The chain recombines TRBV5-1 with TRBJ2-5; 10 bases are shared with TRBD2. Germline CDR1 reads SGHRS; CDR2 reads YFSETQ. Trimming at V came to 2 bases and at J to 4 bases, leaving 5 bases not matched to a gene. The CDR3 has 15 residues. Here the CDR3 DNA reads TGCGCCAGCAGCTTTGGCAGCGGGAGGGGAGAGACCCAGTACTTC. Translating it yields CASSFGSGRGETQYF.

The chain combines TRBV6-1 with TRBJ1-1; D may be TRBD1 (6 bases). Germline CDR1 MNHNS, CDR2 SASEGT. Trimming shortened V by 3 bases and J by 1 base, and 9 bases separated the two germline ends. The CDR3 totals 14 residues. The chain's CDR3 is CASSDGRGNTEAFF. Here the CDR3 DNA reads TGTGCCAGCAGTGATGGCAGGGGGAACACTGAAGCTTTCTTT.

This clone was counted a few times. The chain combines TRBV30 with TRBJ1-2; D gene ambiguous. CDR1 and CDR2 from the germline V gene are GTSNPN and SVGIG (reference sequence). This CDR3 contains 12 residues. Trimming stripped 2 bases from V and 7 bases from J, with 11 bases between. CDR3 sequence: CAWSQAGLGYTF. CDR3 sequence (DNA): TGTGCCTGGAGTCAGGCCGGGCTTGGCTACACCTTC.

The chain combines TRBV11-2 with TRBJ2-7, with 14 bases matching TRBD2. The ends lost 4 bases at V and 2 bases at J; junction bases unmatched: 7. Germline CDR1 is SGHAT and CDR2 is FQNNGV. The length of the CDR3 is 17 residues. In DNA form, the CDR3 reads TGTGCCAGCAGCTCGACTAGCGGGAGGGCCTACGCCTACGAGCAGTACTTC. As protein: CASSSTSGRAYAYEQYF.

CDR3 bases: TGTGCCAGCAGGTCCCGGGGGGGGTCCCCTTACAATGAGCAGTTCTTC. It specifies CASRSRGGSPYNEQFF. The chain joins TRBV2 to TRBJ2-1, with 8 bases that match TRBD2. CDR1 and CDR2 (germline): SNHLY, FYNNEI. There are 16 residues in the CDR3. V was clipped by 6 bases and J by 4 bases; unmatched bases: 11. Complete variable domain (other parts from reference TRBV2 and TRBJ2-1): EPEVTQTPSHQVTQMGQEVILRCVPISNHLYFYWYRQILGQKVEFLVSFYNNEISEKSEIFDDQFSVERPDGSNFTLKIRSTKLEDSAMYFCASRSRGGSPYNEQFFGPGTRLTVL.

The V call is TRBV21-1, the J call TRBJ2-7. TRBV21-1 is reported as a pseudogene. This CDR3 region has 17 residues. As DNA, the CDR3 is TGTGCCAGCAGCTCTCGGGCTCGACCCCCTGTAGGTTACGAGCAGTACTTC. Its translation is CASSSRARPPVGYEQYF.

The chain recombines TRBV29-1 with TRBJ2-7; TRBD2 is a possible D gene (6 bases). The germline V gene encodes CDR1 SQVTM and CDR2 ANQGSEA. CDR3 size: 13 residues. Trimming removed 4 bases at V and 6 bases at J, with 16 bases between. This chain's CDR3 is CSVGGEGTFEQYF. The CDR3 DNA sequence: TGCAGCGTTGGGGGGGAAGGGACTTTCGAGCAGTACTTC.

The chain combines TRBV7-6 with TRBJ2-1; 7 bases are a match to TRBD1. The ends lost 1 base at V and 3 bases at J; junction bases unmatched: 3. This CDR3 has 15 residues. The V gene's germline CDR1 is SGHVS and CDR2 FNYEAQ. CDR3 bases: TGTGCCAGCAGCTTAGGGAGACAGGGCTACAATGAGCAGTTCTTC. Translated: CASSLGRQGYNEQFF. The complete variable domain, with remaining parts taken from reference TRBV7-6 and TRBJ2-1, reads GAGVSQSPRYKVTKRGQDVALRCDPISGHVSLYWYRQALGQGPEFLTYFNYEAQQDKSGLPNDRFSAERPEGSISTLTIQRTEQRDSAMYRCASSLGRQGYNEQFFGPGTRLTVL.

The rearrangement links TRBV6-1 to TRBJ2-7; 10 bases line up with TRBD1. The CDR3 sequence is 15 residues long. Germline V lookup: CDR1 MNHNS, CDR2 SASEGT. The junction had 10 bases not matched to a gene; V was cut back by 6 bases and J by 5 bases. CDR3 region: CASRPPGQGFHEQYF. The CDR3 nucleotides read TGTGCCAGCAGACCACCGGGACAGGGGTTCCACGAGCAGTACTTC.

This sequence joins TRBV5-4 and TRBJ2-7, with D perhaps matching TRBD1 or TRBD2 (5 bases each). The CDR3 extends over 14 amino acids. Trimming pared 2 bases from V and 3 bases from J, leaving 12 bases between. Germline assignment: CDR1 SGHNT and CDR2 YYREEE (reference sequence). DNA for the CDR3: TGTGCCAGCAGCTTTGGGACGGTGAACTACGAGCAGTACTTC. Its translation is CASSFGTVNYEQYF.

As DNA, the CDR3 is TGTGCCAGCATTCGGGGATATGGGGCCAACGTCCTGACTTTC. Protein product: CASIRGYGANVLTF. The chain recombines TRBV6-1 with TRBJ2-6; a possible D gene is TRBD2 (5 bases). V was shortened by 7 bases and J by 3 bases, with 10 bases between the two germline ends. Germline values: CDR1 MNHNS, CDR2 SASEGT. The CDR3 is 14 amino acids.

The genes are TRBV10-3 and TRBJ2-7; TRBD1 agrees at 7 bases. The CDR3 runs to 13 residues. V lost 6 bases and J lost 2; bases outside the gene matches: 4. Looked up from germline, CDR1 is ENHRY and CDR2 is SYGVKD. The CDR3 spells CAIRGTAAYEQYF. In DNA form, the CDR3 reads TGTGCCATCAGGGGGACAGCGGCCTACGAGCAGTACTTC.

The chain has TRBV7-9 and TRBJ2-5; 7 bases align to TRBD2. This CDR3 contains 16 residues. J gave up 0 bases and V 5 bases, and 9 bases lay outside the gene matches. Germline V lookup: CDR1 SEHNR, CDR2 FQNEAQ (reference sequence). The chain's CDR3 is CASSQRRLADQETQYF. CDR3 in DNA: TGTGCCAGCAGCCAGCGGAGGCTAGCGGACCAAGAGACCCAGTACTTC. Based on the CDR3 plus reference TRBV7-9 and TRBJ2-5, the full variable domain is DTGVSQNPRHKITKRGQNVTFRCDPISEHNRLYWYRQTLGQGPEFLTYFQNEAQLEKSRLLSDRFSAERPKGSFSTLEIQRTEQGDSAMYLCASSQRRLADQETQYFGPGTRLLVL.

As DNA, the CDR3 is TGTGCCAGCAGCGTGGTCGACAGCTCCTACGAGCAGTACTTC. Amino acids: CASSVVDSSYEQYF. The chain couples TRBV28 to TRBJ2-7, with a weak D call TRBD1 (5 bases). CDR1 MDHEN and CDR2 SYDVKM come from the germline V gene. This CDR3 is 14 amino acids long. V was trimmed by 6 bases and J by 0 bases, leaving 12 bases between them.

V gene TRBV10-2 combines with J gene TRBJ2-1, with TRBD2 identical over 9 bases. The CDR3 runs to 17 residues. Germline CDR1 WSHSY, CDR2 SAAADI. J lost 8 bases, V lost 11 bases, and 22 bases had no gene match. The CDR3: CAGLGLAGMRGCHEQFF. As DNA, the CDR3 is TGCGCCGGGTTAGGGCTAGCGGGAATGAGGGGGTGCCATGAGCAGTTCTTC.

V is TRBV29-1 and J is TRBJ2-1; TRBD2 is a possible D gene (6 bases). Trimming took off 0 bases at V and 0 bases at J, with 12 bases between the two ends. The CDR3 sequence is 16 residues long. The germline V gene has CDR1 SQVTM and CDR2 ANQGSEA. CDR3 region: CSVEDTGESSYNEQFF. CDR3 nucleotides: TGCAGCGTTGAAGATACGGGGGAGAGCTCCTACAATGAGCAGTTCTTC.

The rearrangement links TRBV7-9 to TRBJ1-6; a weak D match, TRBD1 (5 bases). V was pared by 5 bases and J by 7 bases, with 12 bases between. CDR1 and CDR2 (germline): SEHNR, FQNEAQ (reference sequence). The CDR3 runs 14 residues. The CDR3 protein is CASSQGRTNSPLHF. The DNA for the CDR3 is TGTGCCAGCAGCCAGGGACGGACAAATTCACCCCTCCACTTT.

In nucleotides, the CDR3 is TGTGCCAGCAGCTTAATGCAGGGGGCAGGAGAGCAGTACTTC. It codes for CASSLMQGAGEQYF. The chain joins TRBV7-3 to TRBJ2-7, with 8 bases lining up with TRBD1. The CDR3 is 14 residues long. V dropped 1 base and J dropped 7; count of bases not matched to a gene: 6. Germline V gene sequence: CDR1 SGHTA, CDR2 FQGTGA. The whole variable domain, remainder taken from reference TRBV7-3 and TRBJ2-7, is GAGVSQTPSNKVTEKGKYVELRCDPISGHTALYWYRQSLGQGPEFLIYFQGTGAADDSGLPNDRFFAVRPEGSVSTLKIQRTERGDSAVYLCASSLMQGAGEQYFGPGTRLTVT.

The rearrangement joins TRBV19 to TRBJ1-2; D is uncertain. V was pared by 11 bases and J by 7 bases, with 14 bases between. The CDR3 extends over 11 amino acids. Germline V lookup: CDR1 LNHDA, CDR2 SQIVND (reference sequence). The CDR3 region has the DNA TGTGCCTCACATACCTTTTTTGGCTACACCTTC. Translated: CASHTFFGYTF.

The rearrangement links TRBV28 to TRBJ2-1, with D tentatively TRBD2 (5 bases). This CDR3 has 14 amino acids. Trimming removed 10 bases at V and 0 bases at J, with 13 bases between. Looked up from germline, CDR1 is MDHEN and CDR2 is SYDVKM. The CDR3: CAIMSGSSYNEQFF. The CDR3 region has the DNA TGTGCCATTATGAGCGGTAGCTCCTACAATGAGCAGTTCTTC.

This clone has at least ten counts. The rearrangement uses TRBV29-1 and TRBJ1-2, with D uncertain. CDR3 length: 10 residues. CDR1 SQVTM and CDR2 ANQGSEA come from the germline V gene. V dropped 2 bases and J dropped 4 bases, with 2 bases sitting between them. DNA of the CDR3: TGCAGCGTTGAACTCTATGGCTACACCTTC. As protein: CSVELYGYTF.

The chain carries TRBV28 and TRBJ1-1; D is ambiguous. The CDR3 covers 16 residues. The germline gives CDR1 MDHEN, CDR2 SYDVKM. Trimming removed 2 bases from V and 1 base from J, with 14 bases in between. The CDR3 protein is CASSLGPTLGNTEAFF. DNA for the CDR3: TGTGCCAGCAGTTTAGGACCTACATTGGGGAACACTGAAGCTTTCTTT.

V is TRBV6-6 and J is TRBJ2-2; maybe TRBD2 (6 bases). Trimming removed 2 bases from V and 5 bases from J, with 9 bases in between. Germline CDR1 reads MNHNY; CDR2 reads SVGAGI (reference sequence). The CDR3 totals 14 residues. The CDR3: CASSYAGLTGELFF. CDR3 coding DNA: TGTGCCAGCAGTTACGCGGGGTTAACCGGGGAGCTGTTTTTT.

This chain links TRBV6-4 with TRBJ2-3, with 7 bases that match TRBD2. The CDR3 covers 15 residues. Trimming took 5 bases from V and 5 from J; bases not matched to a gene: 10. In germline, CDR1 is MRHNA, CDR2 SNTAGT. CDR3 protein: CASSKREGRRDTQYF. The CDR3 region has the DNA TGTGCCAGCAGTAAGAGGGAGGGTAGAAGAGATACGCAGTATTTT.

Concerning this clone itself: Different DNA sequences within this sample yield the same CDR3. The gene calls are TRBV7-3 and TRBJ2-2, with D unclear. The germline V and J ends were trimmed by 2 bases and 1 base, with 5 bases remaining between them. Per the germline V gene, CDR1 is SGHTA and CDR2 is FQGTGA. This CDR3 is built from 14 residues. CDR3 sequence (DNA): TGTGCCAGCAGCTTAGGGTTGAACACCGGGGAGCTGTTTTTT. Translation: CASSLGLNTGELFF.

The rearrangement joins TRBV5-5 to TRBJ2-1, with a possible D match to TRBD2 (6 bases). The V and J ends lost 2 bases and 1 base respectively, with 13 bases between them. This CDR3 contains 16 residues. Germline V gene data show CDR1 as SGHKS and CDR2 as YYEKEE (reference sequence). Here the CDR3 DNA reads TGTGCCAGCAGCTTAGGAGGGGCTCTATCCTACAATGAGCAGTTCTTC. Encoded protein: CASSLGGALSYNEQFF.